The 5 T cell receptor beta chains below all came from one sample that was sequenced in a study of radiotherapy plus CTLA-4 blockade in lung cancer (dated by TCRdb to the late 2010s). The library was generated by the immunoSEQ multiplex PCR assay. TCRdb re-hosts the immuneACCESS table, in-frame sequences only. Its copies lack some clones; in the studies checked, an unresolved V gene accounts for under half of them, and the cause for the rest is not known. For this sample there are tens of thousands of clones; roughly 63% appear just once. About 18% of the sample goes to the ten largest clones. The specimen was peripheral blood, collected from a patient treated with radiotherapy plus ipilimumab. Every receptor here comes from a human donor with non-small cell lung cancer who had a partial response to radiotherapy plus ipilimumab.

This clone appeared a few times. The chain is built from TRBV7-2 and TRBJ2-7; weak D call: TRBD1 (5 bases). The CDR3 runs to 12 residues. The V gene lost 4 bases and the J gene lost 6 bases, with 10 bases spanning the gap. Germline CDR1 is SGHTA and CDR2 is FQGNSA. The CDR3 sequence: CASSSDSIEQYF. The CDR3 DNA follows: TGTGCCAGCAGCTCTGACAGCATCGAGCAGTACTTC.

CDR3 sequence: CASSVPGIAGANVLTF. CDR3 sequence (DNA): TGTGCCAGCTCAGTCCCCGGGATAGCTGGGGCCAACGTCCTGACTTTC. The rearrangement links TRBV18 to TRBJ2-6, with D maybe TRBD2 (5 bases). Germline-derived CDR1 and CDR2 are KGHSH and LQKENI. The CDR3 is made up of 16 amino acids. The V end was cut by 5 bases, the J end by 2 bases, with 13 bases between.

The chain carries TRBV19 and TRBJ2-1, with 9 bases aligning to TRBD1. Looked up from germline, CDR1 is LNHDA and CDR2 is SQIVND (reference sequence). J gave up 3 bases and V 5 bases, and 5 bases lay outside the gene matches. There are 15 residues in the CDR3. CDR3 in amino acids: CASSPTGGGYNEQFF. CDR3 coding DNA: TGTGCCAGTAGTCCGACAGGGGGAGGCTACAATGAGCAGTTCTTC.

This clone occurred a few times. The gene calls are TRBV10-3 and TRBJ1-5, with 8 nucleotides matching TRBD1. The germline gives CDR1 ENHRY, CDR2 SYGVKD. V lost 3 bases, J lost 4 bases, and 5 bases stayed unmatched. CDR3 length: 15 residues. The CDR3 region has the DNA TGTGCCATCAGTGAAAAGACAGGGGATAATCAGCCCCAGCATTTT. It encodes CAISEKTGDNQPQHF.

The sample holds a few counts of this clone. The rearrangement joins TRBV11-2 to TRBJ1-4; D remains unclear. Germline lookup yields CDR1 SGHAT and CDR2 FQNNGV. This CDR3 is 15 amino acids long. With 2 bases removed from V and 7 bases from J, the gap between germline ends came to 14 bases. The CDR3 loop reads CASSLHRFSSEKLFF. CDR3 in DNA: TGTGCCAGCAGCTTACATCGATTTAGCAGTGAAAAACTGTTTTTT.